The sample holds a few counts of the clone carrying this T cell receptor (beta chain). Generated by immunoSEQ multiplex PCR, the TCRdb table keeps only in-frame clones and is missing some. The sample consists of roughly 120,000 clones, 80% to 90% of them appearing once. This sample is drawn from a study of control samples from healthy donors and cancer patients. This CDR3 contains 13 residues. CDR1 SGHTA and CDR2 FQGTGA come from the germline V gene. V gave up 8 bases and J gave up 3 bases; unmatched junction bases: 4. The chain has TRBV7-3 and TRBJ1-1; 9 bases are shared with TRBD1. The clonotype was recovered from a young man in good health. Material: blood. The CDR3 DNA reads TGTGCCAGCGGGACAGGGTTGGACACTGAAGCTTTCTTT. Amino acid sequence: CASGTGLDTEAFF.